Presented here are 8 T cell receptor beta chains from one specimen sequenced in a study of shared clonotypes between healthy human individuals. The data were produced by immunoSEQ multiplex PCR, yet TCRdb's version contains in-frame clones alone and is incomplete. The sample has some 300,000 clones; around 70% are singletons. Sequenced material: memory CD4+ T cells sorted from blood. The subset was: CD45RA-negative fraction. The source of these receptors is a man aged 25-40 years in good health.

This clone has just one count. This chain links TRBV18 with TRBJ2-1, with a weak D call TRBD1 (6 bases). This CDR3 region has 16 residues. Germline CDR1 is KGHSH and CDR2 is LQKENI. V was shortened by 1 base and J by 0 bases, with 10 bases between the two germline ends. The CDR3 protein is CASSPQQGSSYNEQFF. CDR3 coding DNA: TGTGCCAGCTCACCACAACAGGGAAGCTCCTACAATGAGCAGTTCTTC.

V gene TRBV5-1 combines with J gene TRBJ1-2; D gene unclear. The CDR3 runs to 15 residues. Deletions cut 7 bases from V and 2 bases from J, with 18 bases between. Germline V gene lookup returns CDR1 SGHRS and CDR2 YFSETQ. As DNA, the CDR3 is TGCGCCAGCGGCATCGGCGCTACCCAAAACTATGGCTACACCTTC. Encoded protein: CASGIGATQNYGYTF.

This chain joins TRBV25-1 and TRBJ1-5, with D perhaps matching TRBD1 (5 bases). Germline V gives CDR1 MGHDK, CDR2 SYGVNS. Deletions cut 3 bases from V and 1 base from J, with 10 bases between. The CDR3 covers 15 residues. For the CDR3, the DNA is TGTGCCAGCAGTGATGGGGGGAAGAGCAATCAGCCCCAGCATTTT. It is translated as CASSDGGKSNQPQHF.

This clone was counted ten times or more. The V call is TRBV4-3, the J call TRBJ1-4; D might be TRBD1 (5 bases). The CDR3 extends over 19 amino acids. Germline V lookup: CDR1 LGHNA, CDR2 YSLEER. The V gene lost 0 bases and the J gene lost 2 bases, with 19 bases spanning the gap. The CDR3 DNA is TGCGCCAGCAGCCAAGATAGGGTGGGCTCGGGGGGGACTAATGAAAAACTGTTTTTT. Protein product: CASSQDRVGSGGTNEKLFF.

The chain is built from TRBV7-6 and TRBJ2-6; TRBD1 matches at 8 bases. The CDR3 loop spans 20 amino acids. Germline CDR1 is SGHVS and CDR2 is FNYEAQ. The trim removed 0 bases at V and 0 bases at J, leaving 10 bases unmatched. The CDR3 coding sequence is TGTGCCAGCAGCTTAGCAGCTCGACAGGGGCCCATCTCTGGGGCCAACGTCCTGACTTTC. Amino acids: CASSLAARQGPISGANVLTF.

The chain combines TRBV18 with TRBJ2-7; 9 nucleotides line up with TRBD2. The V gene end was trimmed by 5 bases and the J gene end by 7 bases; junction bases not matched to a gene: 9. Per the germline V gene, CDR1 is KGHSH and CDR2 is LQKENI. The CDR3 sequence is 14 residues long. CDR3 in DNA: TGTGCCAGCTCAGAAGCGGGGGGAGAAGCTGAGCAGTACTTC. Protein sequence: CASSEAGGEAEQYF.

For this clone: Other nucleotide sequences from this sample produce the same CDR3. J is TRBJ2-1 and V is TRBV18; 13 bases match TRBD2. CDR1 KGHSH and CDR2 LQKENI come from the germline V gene. V was clipped by 4 bases and J by 6 bases; unmatched bases: 3. CDR3 length equals 15 residues. CDR3 sequence (DNA): TGTGCCAGCTCACGGGGACTAGCGGGGAGCAATGAGCAGTTCTTC. Protein sequence: CASSRGLAGSNEQFF. The whole variable domain, remainder taken from reference TRBV18 and TRBJ2-1, is NAGVMQNPRHLVRRRGQEARLRCSPMKGHSHVYWYRQLPEEGLKFMVYLQKENIIDESGMPKERFSAEFPKEGPSILRIQQVVRGDSAAYFCASSRGLAGSNEQFFGPGTRLTVL.

The chain couples TRBV19 to TRBJ1-5; D remains ambiguous. This CDR3 is built from 15 residues. Trimming removed 0 bases from V and 0 bases from J, with 6 bases in between. Germline CDR1 and CDR2: LNHDA and SQIVND (reference sequence). Written as DNA, the CDR3 is TGTGCCAGTAGTATAGACTACTCTAGCAATCAGCCCCAGCATTTT. As protein: CASSIDYSSNQPQHF.